This T cell receptor beta chain was sequenced during a study of shared clonotypes between healthy human individuals. As concerns this clone: Its antigen is undetermined.

All donors were healthy HIV-negative adults lacking recent acute infections or vaccinations. Original analysis: ImmunoSEQ output held junction-only sequences without quality scores, so filtering differed. Method: immunoSEQ multiplex PCR; TCRdb's copy keeps in-frame clones and lacks some. V and J calls and clone size are given by that table; D and trimming were obtained from the DNA. The sample has about 1.1 million clones; 70% to 80% are singletons. With 5 bases clipped from V and 5 bases from J, the junction kept 9 bases outside the gene matches. The germline CDR1 and CDR2 sequences are MDHEN and SYDVKM. The CDR3 consists of 15 residues. Study conclusions and caveats: Between a handful of donors, naive CD4 clonotypes were shared at a level of around 4.8%.

This TCR derives from a man younger than 30 in good health. Some clones in this sample may be carry-over from other donors' samples. The chain carries TRBV28 and TRBJ1-5; 7 bases are shared with TRBD1. Sequencing was done on a sample of memory CD4+ T cells from PBMCs. Subset in this sample: CD45RA-negative fraction. The CDR3: CASSPLQGRDQPQHF. The CDR3, as DNA: TGTGCCAGCAGTCCTTTACAGGGGAGGGATCAGCCCCAGCATTTT.